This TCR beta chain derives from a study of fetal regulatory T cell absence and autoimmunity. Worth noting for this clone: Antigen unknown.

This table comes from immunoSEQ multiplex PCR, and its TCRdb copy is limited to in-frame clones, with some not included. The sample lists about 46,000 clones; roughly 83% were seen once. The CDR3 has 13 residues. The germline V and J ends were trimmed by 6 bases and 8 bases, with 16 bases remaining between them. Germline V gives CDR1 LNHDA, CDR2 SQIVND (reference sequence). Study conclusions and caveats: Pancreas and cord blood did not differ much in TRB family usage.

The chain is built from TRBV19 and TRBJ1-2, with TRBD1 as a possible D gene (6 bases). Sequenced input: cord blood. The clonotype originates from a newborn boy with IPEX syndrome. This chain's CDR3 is CASRDSLLGGYTF. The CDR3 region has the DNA TGTGCCAGTAGGGACAGCCTGCTGGGAGGCTACACCTTC.